This T cell receptor beta chain originates from a study of blood T cell repertoires in COVID-19. The overall study: Acute-phase and convalescent COVID-19 samples originated in the United States, Italy and Spain. The analysed material was cDNA or gDNA that came from T cells, B-cell-depleted T cells, or PBMCs.

Trimming took 1 base from V and 5 from J; bases not matched to a gene: 11. CDR3 length: 16 amino acids. CDR1 is SGHRS and CDR2 is YFSETQ in the germline V gene. Per the authors' pipeline: Estimation of nucleated cell counts was performed using reference gene primer amplification. TCRdb's table, derived via immunoSEQ multiplex PCR, lists solely in-frame clones and lacks some. Clone size and V and J calls were adopted from that table, with D and trimming inferred from the DNA. The sample gives 150,000 to 200,000 clones, 70% to 90% of which show up once; roughly 9.8% is in the top ten. A Seattle source enrolled patients during active infection and followed them longitudinally.

Sequences were obtained from peripheral blood. The sequence derives from a woman aged 55-75 years with COVID-19, enrolled during active disease. The chain joins TRBV5-1 to TRBJ2-7, with TRBD2 matching over 8 bases. CDR3 in amino acids: CASSLRGGRGADEQYF. In DNA, the CDR3 is TGCGCCAGCAGCTTGCGGGGGGGGCGAGGGGCAGACGAGCAGTACTTC.